One sample yielded the 9 T cell receptor beta chains listed below, sequenced in a study of identical twins. TCRdb re-called the 5' RACE reads with MiXCR, one entry per CDR3 protein. The sample holds approximately 670,000 distinct CDR3 sequences, 6% to 6.5% seen once. Specimen: naive T cells sorted from blood. The source is a man aged 18 to 30 in good health.

At least ten counts were recorded for this clonotype. The chain couples TRBV12-3 or TRBV12-4 to TRBJ2-3; 7 bases fit TRBD2. Trimming at V came to 6 bases and at J to 4 bases, leaving 1 base not matched to a gene. The CDR3 runs to 12 residues. The CDR3 DNA reads as TGTGCCAGCAGGCTAGCGGCAGATACGCAGTATTTT. This encodes CASRLAADTQYF.

This clonotype was detected ten times or more. This chain joins TRBV4-3 and TRBJ2-5; TRBD1 agrees at 9 bases. CDR1 is LGHNA and CDR2 is YSLEER in the germline V gene. The CDR3 extends over 15 amino acids. V trimming: 1 base; J trimming: 5 bases; junction bases outside the gene matches: 5. This chain's CDR3 is CASSQGDRDMETQYF. The CDR3 bases are TGCGCCAGCAGCCAAGGGGACAGGGATATGGAGACCCAGTACTTC.

This clonotype was counted only a few times. The chain uses TRBV3-1 and TRBJ2-1; 11 bases are a match to TRBD2. The CDR3 is made up of 16 amino acids. From germline, CDR1 is LGHDT and CDR2 YNNKEL (reference sequence). V lost 2 bases and J lost 2; bases outside the gene matches: 2. The CDR3 loop is CASSQLAGGTYNEQFF. Written as DNA, the CDR3 is TGTGCCAGCAGCCAACTAGCGGGGGGAACCTACAATGAGCAGTTCTTC.

The rearrangement uses TRBV3-1 and TRBJ2-1; D not resolved. The germline CDR1 and CDR2 sequences are LGHDT and YNNKEL (reference sequence). The CDR3 length is 13 residues. V lost 1 base and J lost 5, with 6 bases in between. CDR3 region: CASSQAPNNEQFF. The CDR3 bases are TGTGCCAGCAGCCAAGCCCCGAACAATGAGCAGTTCTTC.

This clonotype was recorded many times. V gene TRBV20-1 combines with J gene TRBJ1-5; 8 bases fit TRBD1. The V segment lost 6 bases and the J segment 0 bases; nucleotides outside the gene matches: 13. CDR1 is DFQATT and CDR2 is SNEGSKA in the germline V gene (reference sequence). The CDR3 runs 17 residues. This CDR3 reads CSAHGGTGIFSNQPQHF. CDR3 DNA: TGCAGTGCCCATGGAGGGACAGGAATTTTTAGCAATCAGCCCCAGCATTTT.

This clonotype was seen many times. This chain links TRBV5-1 with TRBJ1-1; maybe TRBD1 (5 bases). The ends were cut back, 8 bases at V and 1 base at J, with 9 bases in the middle. CDR3 size: 12 residues. Germline V lookup: CDR1 SGHRS, CDR2 YFSETQ. This CDR3 is CASGARNTEAFF. In DNA, the CDR3 is TGCGCCAGTGGGGCCAGGAACACTGAAGCTTTCTTT.

This clonotype was detected a few times. This chain links TRBV5-1 with TRBJ2-4; D gene unclear. Germline V gene lookup returns CDR1 SGHRS and CDR2 YFSETQ. This CDR3 comprises 17 residues. Trimming took 0 bases from V and 0 from J, leaving 13 bases between them. CDR3 nucleotides: TGCGCCAGCAGCTTGGTCCCAGGCACGGTAGCCAAAAACATTCAGTACTTC. As protein: CASSLVPGTVAKNIQYF.

This clonotype was recorded many times. This rearrangement joins TRBV10-3 to TRBJ2-5, with 10 bases fitting TRBD1. This CDR3 has 16 amino acids. The ends lost 6 bases at V and 7 bases at J; junction bases unmatched: 14. Germline CDR1 ENHRY, CDR2 SYGVKD. CDR3 sequence: CAIRQSPGQGQGTQYF. CDR3 DNA sequence: TGTGCCATCAGGCAGTCACCGGGACAGGGGCAGGGGACCCAGTACTTC.

At least ten counts were recorded for this clonotype. The gene calls are TRBV5-1 and TRBJ1-3; no clear D. V was shortened by 5 bases and J by 0 bases, with 6 bases between the two germline ends. This CDR3 region has 13 residues. Looked up from germline, CDR1 is SGHRS and CDR2 is YFSETQ. CDR3 nucleotides: TGCGCCAGCAGGTTGAACTCTGGAAACACCATATATTTT. Translation: CASRLNSGNTIYF.